One and the same sample provided the 5 T cell receptor beta chains below, sequenced in a study of blood T cell repertoires in COVID-19 (dated by TCRdb to about 2020). The library was generated by the immunoSEQ multiplex PCR assay. What TCRdb holds here is the immuneACCESS table cut down to in-frame rearrangements. Part of the clones is not present; checked against another copy, under half of the missing clones reflect an unresolved V gene, and the others are unexplained. In all, the sample holds about 270,000 clones, and 75% to 90% of those were seen once. The ten largest make up roughly 13% of the sample. Material for sequencing was peripheral blood. The receptors come from a woman between 65 and 79 years old with COVID-19, enrolled during active disease.

The rearrangement links TRBV27 to TRBJ1-4; 8 bases match TRBD1. CDR3 length: 16 amino acids. With 5 bases clipped from V and 8 bases from J, the junction kept 13 bases outside the gene matches. Per the germline V gene, CDR1 is MNHEY and CDR2 is SMNVEV (reference sequence). CDR3 coding DNA: TGTGCCAGCAGTCCCTCACAGGACAGGGCAGGGGAAAAACTGTTTTTT. This codes for CASSPSQDRAGEKLFF. Supplemented by reference TRBV27 and TRBJ1-4, the full variable domain reads EAQVTQNPRYLITVTGKKLTVTCSQNMNHEYMSWYRQDPGLGLRQIYYSMNVEVTDKGDVPEGYKVSRKEKRNFPLILESPSPNQTSLYFCASSPSQDRAGEKLFFGSGTQLSVL.

The chain combines TRBV7-9 with TRBJ1-5, with TRBD1 as a possible D gene (6 bases). Germline CDR1 SEHNR, CDR2 FQNEAQ (reference sequence). CDR3 length: 14 residues. V shed 3 bases and J shed 1 base, with 7 bases lying between them. The CDR3 spells CASSLGHSNQPQHF. CDR3 nucleotide sequence: TGTGCCAGCAGCTTGGGACACAGCAATCAGCCCCAGCATTTT. Drawing the rest from reference TRBV7-9 and TRBJ1-5, the complete variable domain is DTGVSQNPRHKITKRGQNVTFRCDPISEHNRLYWYRQTLGQGPEFLTYFQNEAQLEKSRLLSDRFSAERPKGSFSTLEIQRTEQGDSAMYLCASSLGHSNQPQHFGDGTRLSIL.

This clone occurred a few times. The chain combines TRBV27 with TRBJ2-7, with 9 nucleotides matching TRBD1. After removal of 7 bases from V and 5 bases from J, the junction contained 12 bases not matched to a gene. Germline assignment: CDR1 MNHEY and CDR2 SMNVEV (reference sequence). CDR3 size: 15 residues. The CDR3 here is CASMTRDREDDEQYF. In nucleotides, the CDR3 is TGTGCCAGCATGACCCGGGACAGGGAGGACGACGAGCAGTACTTC.

The gene calls are TRBV12-3 or TRBV12-4 and TRBJ2-5; 8 nucleotides line up with TRBD1. The length of the CDR3 is 13 residues. The J segment lost 4 bases and the V segment lost 8 bases, leaving 6 bases of the junction unmatched. CDR3: CASQGALGETQYF. The CDR3 bases are TGTGCCAGCCAGGGGGCCCTGGGAGAGACCCAGTACTTC.

The genes are TRBV9 and TRBJ2-1; 9 nucleotides line up with TRBD1. Trimming at V came to 4 bases and at J to 6 bases, leaving 5 bases not matched to a gene. This CDR3 is built from 14 residues. Germline CDR1 SGDLS, CDR2 YYNGEE. The CDR3 region has the DNA TGTGCCAGCAGCCTGGGACAGGGTATCAATGAGCAGTTCTTC. It yields the protein CASSLGQGINEQFF.